The clone carrying this TCR beta chain was seen ten or more times. Its target is unknown. This sample stems from a study of identical twins' blood T cells. MiXCR was run by TCRdb on the 5' RACE reads, yielding one entry per CDR3 protein. Altogether fewer than 450,000 distinct CDR3 sequences are present, 28% being singletons, with the ten largest covering 6.1%. The study's findings and limits: Abundant TCRbeta CDR3s overlapped more between twins than with unrelated donors.

What was sequenced was PBMCs. This sequence was found in a woman between 18 and 49 years old in good health.

The CDR3 coding sequence is TGTGCCATCAAATCGACGGACAAGGGAGCTCCGGTGAATGAGCAGTTCTTC. Protein sequence: CAIKSTDKGAPVNEQFF. This chain links TRBV10-3 with TRBJ2-1, with D possibly called TRBD1 or TRBD2 (5 bases each). This CDR3 is built from 17 residues. CDR1 and CDR2 (germline): ENHRY, SYGVKD. V lost 7 bases and J lost 7, with 26 bases in between.